This T cell receptor beta chain was recovered during a study of control samples from healthy donors and cancer patients. Only in-frame clones appear in the TCRdb table, and some are missing; sequencing was by immunoSEQ multiplex PCR. In the table there are 60,000 to 85,000 clones, 85% to 95% of which are singletons. Germline CDR1 SGHRS, CDR2 YFSETQ. The length of the CDR3 is 16 residues. V was cut by 4 bases and J by 0 bases, with 16 bases left in between. This sequence originates from a woman aged 60 to 75 in good health. The specimen was blood. The genes are TRBV5-1 and TRBJ1-2; D is possibly TRBD1 (6 bases). The CDR3 loop reads CASSHEGGKANYGYTF. The CDR3 DNA follows: TGCGCCAGCAGCCATGAAGGGGGGAAAGCTAACTATGGCTACACCTTC.